This T cell receptor delta chain came from a study of Vδ1+ human thymocytes. Study-wide findings and caveats: The authors advised highly purified populations and single-cell validation. Thymic delta-chain repertoires held about 20% Vdelta2 sequences and few Vdelta3, despite high sort purity. Thymic TRG and TRD repertoires appeared highly polyclonal.

Of note for this clone: No antigen is known for it.

RNA was extracted from the cells and then reverse transcribed. CDR3 amplicons came from multiplex PCR with pooled V-gene forward and constant-region reverse primers. TCRdb fed the multiplex PCR reads into CATT to redo clone calling. The data contain about 73,000 delta-chain clones, roughly a third of them singletons. The CDR3 has 18 residues. V shed 4 bases and J shed 0 bases, with 21 bases lying between them. The germline V gene encodes CDR1 TSWWSYY and CDR2 QGS. Sorted Vdelta1+ thymocytes were roughly 96% to 99.6% pure. The sequence was collected from a boy under two years old who had congenital heart surgery. The chain links TRDV1 to TRDJ1; D may be TRDD3 (6 bases). Specimen: Vdelta1+ gamma-delta thymocytes from the thymus. The subset denotes: FACS-sorted CD3+ TCRalphabeta- TCRVdelta1+ TCRVdelta2- thymocytes. In DNA, the CDR3 is TGTGCTCTTGGGGCCCCTCCTCCTGGATGGGGGTACACCGATAAACTCATCTTT. This translates into CALGAPPPGWGYTDKLIF.